This entry is about one T cell receptor (beta chain). This sample is drawn from a study of blood T cell repertoires in COVID-19. Study background: Samples of COVID-19 (acute and convalescent) were obtained from the United States, Italy and Spain. Sample material is recorded as cDNA or gDNA derived from T cells, B-cell-depleted T cells, or PBMCs.

Deletions cut 0 bases from V and 0 bases from J, with 11 bases between. Germline lookup yields CDR1 LGHNA and CDR2 YNFKEQ. The CDR3 loop spans 16 amino acids. In the authors' workflow: Quantification of nucleated cells was approximated via reference gene primer amplification. Clones were sequenced by immunoSEQ multiplex PCR, and TCRdb holds only the in-frame ones, with some missing. V and J calls and clone size are given by that table; D and trimming were obtained from the DNA. The table shows 60,000 to 75,000 clones, with over 75% occurring only once. The chain recombines TRBV4-2 with TRBJ1-1; no firm D call. The sequence was collected from a human donor in a cohort sampled during active COVID-19. Material for sequencing was peripheral blood. The CDR3: CASSQDEGEVNTEAFF. For the CDR3, the DNA is TGTGCCAGCAGCCAAGACGAGGGCGAGGTGAACACTGAAGCTTTCTTT.